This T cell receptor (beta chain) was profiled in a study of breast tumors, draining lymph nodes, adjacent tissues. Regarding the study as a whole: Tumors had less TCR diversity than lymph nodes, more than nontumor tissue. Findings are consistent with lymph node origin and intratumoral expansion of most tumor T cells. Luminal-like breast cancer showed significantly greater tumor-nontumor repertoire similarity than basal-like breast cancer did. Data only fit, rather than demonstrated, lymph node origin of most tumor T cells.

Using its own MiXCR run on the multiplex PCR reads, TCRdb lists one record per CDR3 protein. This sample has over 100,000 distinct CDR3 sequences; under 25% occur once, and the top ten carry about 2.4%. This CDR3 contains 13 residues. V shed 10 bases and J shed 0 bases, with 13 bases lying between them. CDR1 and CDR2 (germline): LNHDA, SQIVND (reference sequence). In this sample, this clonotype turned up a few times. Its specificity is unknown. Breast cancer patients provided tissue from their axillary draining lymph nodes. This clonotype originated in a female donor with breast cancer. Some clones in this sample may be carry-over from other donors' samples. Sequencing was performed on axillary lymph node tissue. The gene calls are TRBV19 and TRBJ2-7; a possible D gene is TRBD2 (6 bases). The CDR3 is CATARRDSYEQYF. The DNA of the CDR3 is TGTGCCACGGCCAGGCGGGACTCCTACGAGCAGTACTTC.